This paragraph reports one T cell receptor (beta chain). Its antigen is not yet known. There are no base qualities to consult, and no much larger clone falls within one base. The data derive from a study of control samples from healthy donors and cancer patients (dated by TCRdb to the early 2020s). Library prep was done by the immunoSEQ multiplex PCR assay. The immuneACCESS repertoire file appears here via TCRdb, limited to in-frame rearrangements. These files lack a portion of the clones; in checked studies, under half of the deficit traces to unresolved V genes, and the cause of the others is not known. The sample table lists around 130,000 clones, 85% to 90% of them with a count of one. The ten largest clones represent around 10% of the sample. Looking up the germline V gene yields CDR1 ENHRY and CDR2 SYGVKD. The junction shows trimming of 7 bases on V and 1 base on J, plus 16 bases between the germline ends. The CDR3 measures 15 amino acids from cysteine to phenylalanine. Of all the DNA, just the CDR3 is kept, 45 bases in frame from base 1.

Specimen: blood. This receptor chain uses TRBV10-3 and TRBJ1-2, with no D gene named confidently. This sequence originates from a man younger than 40 in good health. The CDR3 reads CAINPSAGLNYGYTF. The sequence in DNA is TGTGCCATCAACCCCTCGGCAGGTCTTAACTATGGCTACACCTTC.